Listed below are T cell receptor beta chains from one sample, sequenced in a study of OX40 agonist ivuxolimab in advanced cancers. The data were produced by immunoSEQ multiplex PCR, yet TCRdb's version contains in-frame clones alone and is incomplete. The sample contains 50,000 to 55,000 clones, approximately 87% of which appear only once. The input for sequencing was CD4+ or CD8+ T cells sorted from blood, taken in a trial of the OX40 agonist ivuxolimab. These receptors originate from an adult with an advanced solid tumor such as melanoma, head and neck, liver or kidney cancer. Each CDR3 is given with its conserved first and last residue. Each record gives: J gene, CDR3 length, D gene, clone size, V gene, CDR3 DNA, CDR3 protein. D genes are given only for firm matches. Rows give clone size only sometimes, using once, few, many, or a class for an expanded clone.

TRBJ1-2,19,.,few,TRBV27,TGTGCCAGCAGCTATTCCCATTCCAGGGTAAAAAAGGGGAACTATGGCTACACCTTC,CASSYSHSRVKKGNYGYTF
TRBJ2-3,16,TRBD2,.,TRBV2,TGTGCCAGCAGTGTACTAGCGGCAGGAAGCACAGATACGCAGTATTTT,CASSVLAAGSTDTQYF
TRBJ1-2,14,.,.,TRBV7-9,TGTGCCAGCAGCCCCCGAGCGGGCTCCTATGGCTACACCTTC,CASSPRAGSYGYTF
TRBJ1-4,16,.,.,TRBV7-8,TGTGCCAGCAGCTTAGTACGTGGTGCAACTAATGAAAAACTGTTTTTT,CASSLVRGATNEKLFF
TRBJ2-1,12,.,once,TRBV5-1,TGCGCCAGCAGCTTGCCCATGGATGAGCAGTTCTTC,CASSLPMDEQFF
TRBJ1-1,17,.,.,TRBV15,TGTGCCACCAGCGGGGGGCCGACGGTATCAGGCCCACGTGAAGCTTTCTTT,CATSGGPTVSGPREAFF
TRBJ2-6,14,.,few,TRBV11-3,TGTGCCAGCAGCCCCCGTACTGGGGCCAACGTCCTGACTTTC,CASSPRTGANVLTF
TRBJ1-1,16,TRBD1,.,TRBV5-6,TGTGCCAGCAGCTTATCGGACAGGGGGACGGGCACTGAAGCTTTCTTT,CASSLSDRGTGTEAFF
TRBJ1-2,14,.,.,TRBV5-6,TGTGCCAGCAGCTTCCGGCCTCCAGCAGAAGGCTACACCTTC,CASSFRPPAEGYTF
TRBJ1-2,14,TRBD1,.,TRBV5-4,TGTGCCAGCAGCCCAAGGACAGGGGAGAGTGGCTACACCTTC,CASSPRTGESGYTF
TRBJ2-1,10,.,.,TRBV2,TGTGCCAGCAGTGTAGGGTATCAGTTCTTC,CASSVGYQFF
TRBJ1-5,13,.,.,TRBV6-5,TGTGCCAGCAGTTCCCCTGGGAAGCAGCCCCAGCATTTT,CASSSPGKQPQHF
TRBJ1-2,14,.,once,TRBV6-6,TGTGCCAGTCTCAAGCCGCCAGGCCCTTATGGCTACACCTTC,CASLKPPGPYGYTF
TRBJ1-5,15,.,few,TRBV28,TGTGCCAGCAGCGAAGGACAGCTTAGCAATCAGCCCCAGCATTTT,CASSEGQLSNQPQHF
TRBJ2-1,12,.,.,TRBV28,TGTGCCAGCAGTTTACTCATCCATGAGCAGTTCTTC,CASSLLIHEQFF
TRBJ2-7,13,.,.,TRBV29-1,TGCAGCGTTTTACCGGGCTCTTCCTACGAGCAGTACTTC,CSVLPGSSYEQYF
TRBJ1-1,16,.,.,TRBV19,TGTGCCAGTAGTATTAATTTCGGCAGATTGAACACTGAAGCTTTCTTT,CASSINFGRLNTEAFF
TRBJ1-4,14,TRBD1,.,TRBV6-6,TGTGCCAGCAGTTACTCTCCAGGGGGAGAAAAACTGTTTTTT,CASSYSPGGEKLFF
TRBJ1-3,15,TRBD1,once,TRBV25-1,TGTGCCAGCAGTCGGGGACAGGGGGCTGGAAACACCATATATTTT,CASSRGQGAGNTIYF
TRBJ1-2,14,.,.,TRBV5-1,TGCGCCAGCAGCAGAGAAACGGGGAACTATGGCTACACCTTC,CASSRETGNYGYTF
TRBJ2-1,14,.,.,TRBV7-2,TGTGCCAGCAGCTTAGTGGAAGTGGGCAATGAGCAGTTCTTC,CASSLVEVGNEQFF
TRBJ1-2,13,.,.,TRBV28,TGTGCCAGCAGTTTTGAGGGGGTAGATGGCTACACCTTC,CASSFEGVDGYTF
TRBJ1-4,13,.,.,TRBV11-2,TGTGCCAGCAGCTTAAATTGGCTGGCAAAACTGTTTTTT,CASSLNWLAKLFF
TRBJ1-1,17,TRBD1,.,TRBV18,TGTGCCAGCTCACCACTAAGACAGGGGGACACGAACACTGAAGCTTTCTTT,CASSPLRQGDTNTEAFF
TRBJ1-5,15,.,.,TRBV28,TGTGCCAGCAGTCCCCAAAGTGTTAGCAATCAGCCCCAGCATTTT,CASSPQSVSNQPQHF
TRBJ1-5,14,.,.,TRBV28,TGTGCCAGCAGGACAGGAAATAGCAATCAGCCCCAGCATTTT,CASRTGNSNQPQHF
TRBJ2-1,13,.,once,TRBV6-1,TGTGCCAGCAGCGAGGGGAATAACAATGAGCAGTTCTTC,CASSEGNNNEQFF
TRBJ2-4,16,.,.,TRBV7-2,TGTGCCAGCAGCTTAGAGGGGGGCTTGAGCAAAAACATTCAGTACTTC,CASSLEGGLSKNIQYF
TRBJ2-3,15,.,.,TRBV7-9,TGTGCCAGCAGCTCCAGACTAGAAGCCACAGATACGCAGTATTTT,CASSSRLEATDTQYF
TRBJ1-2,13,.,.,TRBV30,TGTGCCTGGACTCAGTCCGGGCAGGGTGGCTACACCTTC,CAWTQSGQGGYTF
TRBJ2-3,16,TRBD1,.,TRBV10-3,TGTGCCATCAGTGATGGGACAGGGCCTACCACAGATACGCAGTATTTT,CAISDGTGPTTDTQYF
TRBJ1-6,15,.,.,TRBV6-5,TGTGCCAGCAGTTACTCGTTGATTTTTGGATCACCCCTCCACTTT,CASSYSLIFGSPLHF
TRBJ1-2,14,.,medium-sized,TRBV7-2,TGTGCCAGCAGCTCCTCGACAGCTTCCTATGGCTACACCTTC,CASSSSTASYGYTF
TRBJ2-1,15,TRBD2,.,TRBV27,TGTGCCAGCAGTTTCGAGCGGGGGAGATACAATGAGCAGTTCTTC,CASSFERGRYNEQFF
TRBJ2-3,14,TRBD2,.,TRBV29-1,TGCAGCGTTGGGGGGGGTGAGGGCACAGATACGCAGTATTTT,CSVGGGEGTDTQYF
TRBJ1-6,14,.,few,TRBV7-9,TGTGCCAGCAGCTTAGCAGGGTCCAGTACTCCCCTCCACTTT,CASSLAGSSTPLHF
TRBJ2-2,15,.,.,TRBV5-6,TGTGCCAGCAGCTTGGTTACCTTGGAGGCCGGGGAGCTGTTTTTT,CASSLVTLEAGELFF
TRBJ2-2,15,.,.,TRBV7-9,TGTGCCAGCAGCTTAGAGGGTTCGAACACCGGGGAGCTGTTTTTT,CASSLEGSNTGELFF